These 21 T cell receptor beta chains were all obtained from the same sample, sequenced in a study of cytomegalovirus exposure and HLA in healthy donors. Use of 60 Vbeta and 13 Jbeta primers characterized the PCR. The data were produced by immunoSEQ multiplex PCR, yet TCRdb's version contains in-frame clones alone and is incomplete. This sample carries about 190,000 clones, approximately 70% of them seen once, and the ten largest clones take approximately 1.8%. The sample taken for sequencing was PBMCs. These receptor sequences come from a woman aged 25 to 39 in good health and CMV-seronegative.

The CDR3 spells CASSIGANEQYF. CDR3 in DNA: TGTGCCAGTAGTATAGGGGCTAACGAGCAGTACTTC. The gene calls are TRBV19 and TRBJ2-7; D is ambiguous. This CDR3 region has 12 residues. Trimming removed 1 base from V and 5 bases from J, with 6 bases in between. Germline CDR1 is LNHDA and CDR2 is SQIVND (reference sequence). The full variable domain, its missing parts supplied by reference TRBV19 and TRBJ2-7, is DGGITQSPKYLFRKEGQNVTLSCEQNLNHDAMYWYRQDPGQGLRLIYYSQIVNDFQKGDIAEGYSVSREKKESFPLTVTSAQKNPTAFYLCASSIGANEQYFGPGTRLTVT.

This clone was seen a single time. This chain joins TRBV9 and TRBJ1-2; TRBD1 might be the D (6 bases). The CDR3 sequence is 17 residues long. Looked up from germline, CDR1 is SGDLS and CDR2 is YYNGEE. Trimming cost V 4 bases and J 1 base, with 20 bases left between them. CDR3 nucleotide sequence: TGTGCCAGCAGCCCCCTCACAGGGCTACTTAGTAACTATGGCTACACCTTC. Residues: CASSPLTGLLSNYGYTF.

The J gene is TRBJ2-7, the V gene TRBV11-2; tentative D call: TRBD1 (6 bases). V lost 6 bases to trimming and J lost 3 bases, with 9 bases between them. CDR1 and CDR2 (germline): SGHAT, FQNNGV. The CDR3 consists of 12 residues. CDR3 sequence: CASRQTGYEQYF. In DNA form, the CDR3 reads TGTGCCAGCAGACAGACAGGCTACGAGCAGTACTTC.

V is TRBV18 and J is TRBJ2-3; tentative D call: TRBD2 (6 bases). The length of the CDR3 is 18 residues. The V end was cut by 1 base, the J end by 5 bases, with 22 bases between. From germline, CDR1 is KGHSH and CDR2 LQKENI. CDR3 nucleotides: TGTGCCAGCTCACCACAGGACCTATACGGGGGAAAGATAGATACGCAGTATTTT. Translated, it gives CASSPQDLYGGKIDTQYF.

V usage is TRBV7-2 and J usage is TRBJ1-2; perhaps TRBD1 as D (6 bases). Germline values: CDR1 SGHTA, CDR2 FQGNSA. The CDR3 is made up of 15 amino acids. V was shortened by 0 bases and J by 8 bases, with 16 bases between the two germline ends. This CDR3 reads CASSLAEYRARGYTF. The CDR3 nucleotides are TGTGCCAGCAGCTTAGCCGAGTACAGGGCACGAGGCTACACCTTC.

V is TRBV10-3 and J is TRBJ1-2, with 10 bases aligning to TRBD1. V lost 4 bases to trimming and J lost 4 bases; unmatched junction nucleotides: 3. Looked up from germline, CDR1 is ENHRY and CDR2 is SYGVKD. The CDR3 is made up of 14 amino acids. Here the CDR3 DNA reads TGTGCCATCAGTGGGGACAGGGGCCTCTATGGCTACACCTTC. This gives the protein CAISGDRGLYGYTF.

V and J are TRBV7-8 and TRBJ2-5; 9 bases fit TRBD2. Germline-derived CDR1 and CDR2 are SGHVS and FQNEAQ. V dropped 1 base and J dropped 5; count of bases not matched to a gene: 8. The CDR3 is 16 residues long. The CDR3 reads CASSLVGLAGQETQYF. The CDR3 DNA reads as TGTGCCAGCAGCTTAGTGGGGCTAGCGGGGCAGGAGACCCAGTACTTC.

The chain employs TRBV29-1 and TRBJ2-1; D possibly corresponds to TRBD2 (6 bases). There are 14 residues in the CDR3. Trimming shortened V by 7 bases and J by 0 bases, and 13 bases separated the two germline ends. Germline loops: CDR1 SQVTM, CDR2 ANQGSEA. For the CDR3, the DNA is TGCAGCGCGAAGGGAGGACGCTCCTACAATGAGCAGTTCTTC. It encodes CSAKGGRSYNEQFF.

This chain joins TRBV5-1 and TRBJ2-2, with 9 positions matching TRBD2. Germline V gene data show CDR1 as SGHRS and CDR2 as YFSETQ. V lost 4 bases to trimming and J lost 2 bases; unmatched junction nucleotides: 12. The CDR3 runs 18 residues. CDR3 loop: CASSGGRLAVDNTGELFF. DNA of the CDR3: TGCGCCAGCAGCGGGGGTAGACTAGCGGTCGATAACACCGGGGAGCTGTTTTTT.

The genes are TRBV10-2 and TRBJ2-1, with a tentative D call TRBD1 (5 bases). Trimming removed 3 bases from V and 1 base from J, with 7 bases in between. Germline assignment: CDR1 WSHSY and CDR2 SAAADI. The CDR3 spans 14 residues. The CDR3 sequence: CASSDGHSYNEQFF. The CDR3 nucleotides are TGCGCCAGCAGTGATGGACATTCCTACAATGAGCAGTTCTTC.

This rearrangement joins TRBV9 to TRBJ2-5, with D tentatively TRBD1 (6 bases). Germline V lookup: CDR1 SGDLS, CDR2 YYNGEE. Deletions cut 3 bases from V and 3 bases from J, with 18 bases between. The CDR3 runs 16 residues. The chain's CDR3 is CASSDFKSGEKETQYF. In DNA form, the CDR3 reads TGTGCCAGCAGCGACTTCAAGTCAGGGGAAAAAGAGACCCAGTACTTC. The whole variable domain, filled in from reference TRBV9 and TRBJ2-5, reads DSGVTQTPKHLITATGQRVTLRCSPRSGDLSVYWYQQSLDQGLQFLIQYYNGEERAKGNILERFSAQQFPDLHSELNLSSLELGDSALYFCASSDFKSGEKETQYFGPGTRLLVL.

V is TRBV7-2 and J is TRBJ1-5; TRBD1 matches at 9 bases. Germline-derived CDR1 and CDR2 are SGHTA and FQGNSA. V trimming: 5 bases; J trimming: 2 bases; junction bases outside the gene matches: 10. The CDR3 covers 17 residues. In nucleotides, the CDR3 is TGTGCCAGCAGCACCCGGACAGGGGTGGTAGGCAATCAGCCCCAGCATTTT. It is translated as CASSTRTGVVGNQPQHF.

The chain has TRBV2 and TRBJ2-7; TRBD2 might be the D (5 bases). V was clipped by 7 bases and J by 3 bases, with 16 bases between them. This CDR3 spans 14 amino acids. The germline gives CDR1 SNHLY, CDR2 FYNNEI. The CDR3 sequence: CASITKEVVYEQYF. The CDR3, as DNA: TGTGCCAGCATAACAAAGGAGGTCGTCTACGAGCAGTACTTC.

The V call is TRBV14, the J call TRBJ1-2; no firm D call. CDR1 is SGHDN, CDR2 FVKESK, per germline. The CDR3 sequence is 12 residues long. Trimming pared 6 bases from V and 5 bases from J, leaving 10 bases between. The CDR3 here is CASSPTGYGYTF. The DNA for the CDR3 is TGTGCCAGCAGTCCGACGGGTTATGGCTACACCTTC.

V is TRBV5-1 and J is TRBJ1-2; D gene ambiguous. CDR1 is SGHRS, CDR2 YFSETQ, per germline. This CDR3 comprises 15 residues. V shed 2 bases and J shed 5 bases, with 16 bases lying between them. The chain's CDR3 is CASSLGQAAGYGYTF. CDR3 coding DNA: TGCGCCAGCAGCTTAGGGCAGGCGGCGGGTTATGGCTACACCTTC.

The chain recombines TRBV5-1 with TRBJ2-7, with TRBD2 identical over 9 bases. CDR1 and CDR2 from the germline V gene are SGHRS and YFSETQ. The CDR3 is made up of 13 amino acids. V shed 2 bases and J 5 bases; nucleotides not matched to a gene: 2. The CDR3: CASSLAGGNEQYF. CDR3 in DNA: TGCGCCAGCAGCTTAGCGGGGGGCAACGAGCAGTACTTC.

The chain combines TRBV6-5 with TRBJ1-2; no definite D call. Germline V gene sequence: CDR1 MNHEY, CDR2 SVGAGI. The V end lost 8 bases, the J end lost 4 bases, and 17 bases lay between the germline ends. This CDR3 is built from 14 residues. For the CDR3, the DNA is TGTGCCAGCCGGGGAACGGGATTTTCCTATGGCTACACCTTC. It yields the protein CASRGTGFSYGYTF.

This clone was detected a few times. The V gene is TRBV7-9, the J gene TRBJ2-3; 9 positions match TRBD2. V shed 2 bases, J shed 3 bases, and the junction held 6 bases outside the gene matches. Germline CDR1 reads SEHNR; CDR2 reads FQNEAQ (reference sequence). The CDR3 contains 16 residues. CDR3 residues: CASSLSSGGRTDTQYF. The CDR3 bases are TGTGCCAGCAGCTTAAGTAGCGGGGGAAGAACAGATACGCAGTATTTT.

The genes are TRBV6-5 and TRBJ1-2; D gene ambiguous. Germline assignment: CDR1 MNHEY and CDR2 SVGAGI. The CDR3 covers 12 residues. Trimming pared 5 bases from V and 3 bases from J, leaving 7 bases between. Written as DNA, the CDR3 is TGTGCCAGCAGTGAAAACTACTATGGCTACACCTTC. As protein: CASSENYYGYTF.

The chain combines TRBV5-1 with TRBJ1-1; the D gene is possibly TRBD1 (6 bases). Germline V gene data show CDR1 as SGHRS and CDR2 as YFSETQ. CDR3 length: 14 amino acids. V shed 3 bases and J shed 3 bases, with 12 bases lying between them. CDR3 DNA sequence: TGCGCCAGCAGCTCAGGCCACAGGGACACTGAAGCTTTCTTT. Protein: CASSSGHRDTEAFF.

A few counts support this clone. The rearrangement links TRBV13 to TRBJ2-7; D is perhaps TRBD1 (7 bases). The V end lost 1 base, the J end lost 0 bases, and 16 bases lay between the germline ends. Germline CDR1 PRHDT, CDR2 FYEKMQ (reference sequence). The length of the CDR3 is 17 residues. CDR3 protein: CASSLVVAGTASYEQYF. The CDR3 coding sequence is TGTGCCAGCAGCTTAGTGGTGGCGGGGACAGCCTCCTACGAGCAGTACTTC.